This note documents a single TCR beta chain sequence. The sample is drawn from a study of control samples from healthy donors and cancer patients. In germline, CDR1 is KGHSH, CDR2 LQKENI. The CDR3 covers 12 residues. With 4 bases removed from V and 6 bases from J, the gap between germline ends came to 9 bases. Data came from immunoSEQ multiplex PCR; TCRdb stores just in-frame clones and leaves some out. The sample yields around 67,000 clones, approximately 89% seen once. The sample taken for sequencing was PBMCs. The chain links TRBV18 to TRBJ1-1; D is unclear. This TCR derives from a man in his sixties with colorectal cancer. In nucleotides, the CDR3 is TGTGCCAGCTCACGCGGAGGGTCTGAAGCTTTCTTT. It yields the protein CASSRGGSEAFF. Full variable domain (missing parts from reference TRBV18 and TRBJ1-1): NAGVMQNPRHLVRRRGQEARLRCSPMKGHSHVYWYRQLPEEGLKFMVYLQKENIIDESGMPKERFSAEFPKEGPSILRIQQVVRGDSAAYFCASSRGGSEAFFGQGTRLTVV.